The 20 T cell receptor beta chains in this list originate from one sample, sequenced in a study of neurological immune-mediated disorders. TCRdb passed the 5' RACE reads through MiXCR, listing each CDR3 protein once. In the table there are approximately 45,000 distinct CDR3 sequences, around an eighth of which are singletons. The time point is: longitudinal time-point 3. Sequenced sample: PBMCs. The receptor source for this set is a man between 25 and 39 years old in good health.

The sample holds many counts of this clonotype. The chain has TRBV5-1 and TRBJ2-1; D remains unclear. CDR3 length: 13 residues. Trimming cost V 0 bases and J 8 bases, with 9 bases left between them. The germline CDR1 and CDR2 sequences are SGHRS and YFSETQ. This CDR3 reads CASSLVGLDEQFF. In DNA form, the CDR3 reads TGCGCCAGCAGCTTGGTGGGTTTGGATGAGCAGTTCTTC.

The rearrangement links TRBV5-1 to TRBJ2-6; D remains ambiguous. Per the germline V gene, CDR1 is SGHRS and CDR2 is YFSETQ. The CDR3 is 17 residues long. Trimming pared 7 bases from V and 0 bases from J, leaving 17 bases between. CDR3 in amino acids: CASFGRAPSSGANVLTF. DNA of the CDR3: TGCGCCAGCTTCGGTAGAGCCCCTAGCTCTGGGGCCAACGTCCTGACTTTC. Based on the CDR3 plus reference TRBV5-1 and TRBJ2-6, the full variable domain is KAGVTQTPRYLIKTRGQQVTLSCSPISGHRSVSWYQQTPGQGLQFLFEYFSETQRNKGNFPGRFSGRQFSNSRSEMNVSTLELGDSALYLCASFGRAPSSGANVLTFGAGSRLTVL.

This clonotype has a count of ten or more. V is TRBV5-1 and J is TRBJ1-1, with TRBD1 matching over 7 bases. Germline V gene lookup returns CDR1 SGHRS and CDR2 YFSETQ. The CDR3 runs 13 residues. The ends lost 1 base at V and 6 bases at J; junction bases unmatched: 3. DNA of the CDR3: TGCGCCAGCAGCTTGATACAGGGGCCTGAAGCTTTCTTT. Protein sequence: CASSLIQGPEAFF.

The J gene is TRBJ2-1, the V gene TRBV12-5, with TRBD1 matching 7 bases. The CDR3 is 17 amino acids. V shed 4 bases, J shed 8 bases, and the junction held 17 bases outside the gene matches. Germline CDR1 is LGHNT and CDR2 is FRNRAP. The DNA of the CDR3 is TGTGCTAGTGGTTGGACCCCCGGGACAGATCACGGGGATGAGCAGTTCTTC. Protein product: CASGWTPGTDHGDEQFF.

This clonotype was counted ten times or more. The CDR3 coding sequence is TGTGCCAGCAGCGTAGGAGTACATAGCAATCAGCCCCAGCATTTT. Protein: CASSVGVHSNQPQHF. This chain connects TRBV9 to TRBJ1-5; no clear D. Trimming took 0 bases from V and 0 from J, leaving 7 bases between them. The germline CDR1 and CDR2 sequences are SGDLS and YYNGEE. The CDR3 totals 15 residues.

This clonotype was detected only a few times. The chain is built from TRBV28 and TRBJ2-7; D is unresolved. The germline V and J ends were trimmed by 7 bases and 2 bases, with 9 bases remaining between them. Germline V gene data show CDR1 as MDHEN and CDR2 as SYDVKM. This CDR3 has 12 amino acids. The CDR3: CASTVATYEQYF. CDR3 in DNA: TGTGCCAGCACGGTGGCCACCTACGAGCAGTACTTC.

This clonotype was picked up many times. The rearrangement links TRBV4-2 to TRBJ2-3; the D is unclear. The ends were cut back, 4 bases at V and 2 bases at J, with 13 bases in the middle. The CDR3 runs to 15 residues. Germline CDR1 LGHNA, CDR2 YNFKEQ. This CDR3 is CASSLMGGVTDTQYF. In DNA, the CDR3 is TGTGCCAGCAGCCTCATGGGCGGAGTCACAGATACGCAGTATTTT.

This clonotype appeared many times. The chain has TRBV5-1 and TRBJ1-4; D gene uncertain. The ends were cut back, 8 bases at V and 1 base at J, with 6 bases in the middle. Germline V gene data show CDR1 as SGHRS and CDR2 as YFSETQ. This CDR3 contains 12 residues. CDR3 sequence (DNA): TGCGCCAGTTCGAGAACTAATGAAAAACTGTTTTTT. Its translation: CASSRTNEKLFF.

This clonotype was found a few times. The CDR3 sequence is CSARIDFPRETQYF. For the CDR3, the DNA is TGCAGTGCTAGAATCGACTTTCCCCGAGAGACCCAGTACTTC. The chain carries TRBV20-1 and TRBJ2-5; D is undetermined. CDR1 DFQATT and CDR2 SNEGSKA come from the germline V gene (reference sequence). Trimming took off 2 bases at V and 4 bases at J, with 14 bases between the two ends. CDR3 size: 14 residues.

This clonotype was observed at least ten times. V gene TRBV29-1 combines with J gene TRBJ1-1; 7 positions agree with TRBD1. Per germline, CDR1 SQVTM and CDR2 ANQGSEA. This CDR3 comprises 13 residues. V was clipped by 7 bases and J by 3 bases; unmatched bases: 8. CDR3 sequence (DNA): TGCAGCGGAGAGGACAGGCCATACACTGAAGCTTTCTTT. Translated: CSGEDRPYTEAFF.

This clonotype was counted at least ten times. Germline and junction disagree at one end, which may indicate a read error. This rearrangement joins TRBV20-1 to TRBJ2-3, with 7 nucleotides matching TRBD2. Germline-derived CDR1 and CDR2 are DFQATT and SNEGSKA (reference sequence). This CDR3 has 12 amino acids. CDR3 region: CSAKRGIDTQYF. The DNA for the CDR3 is TGCAGCGCTAAGCGGGGAATAGATACGCAGTATTTT.

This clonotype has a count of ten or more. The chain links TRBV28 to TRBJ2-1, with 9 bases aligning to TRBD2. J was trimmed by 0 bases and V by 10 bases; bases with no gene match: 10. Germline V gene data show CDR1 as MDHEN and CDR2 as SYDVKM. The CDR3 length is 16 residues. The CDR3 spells CATLSALAGSYNEQFF. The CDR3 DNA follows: TGTGCCACCCTAAGCGCACTAGCGGGCTCCTACAATGAGCAGTTCTTC.

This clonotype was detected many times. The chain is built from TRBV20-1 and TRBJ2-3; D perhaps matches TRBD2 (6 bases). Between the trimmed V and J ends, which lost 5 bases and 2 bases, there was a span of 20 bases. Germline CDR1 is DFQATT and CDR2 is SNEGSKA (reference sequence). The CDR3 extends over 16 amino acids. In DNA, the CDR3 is TGCAGTGCTTACCCGGGAGACAACCTCTCCACAGATACGCAGTATTTT. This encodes CSAYPGDNLSTDTQYF.

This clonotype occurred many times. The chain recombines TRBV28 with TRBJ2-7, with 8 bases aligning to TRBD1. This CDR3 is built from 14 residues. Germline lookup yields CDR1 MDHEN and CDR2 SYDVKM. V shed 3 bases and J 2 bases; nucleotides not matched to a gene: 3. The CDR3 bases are TGTGCCAGCAGTTTCGAGGACAGGGCCTACGAGCAGTACTTC. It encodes CASSFEDRAYEQYF.

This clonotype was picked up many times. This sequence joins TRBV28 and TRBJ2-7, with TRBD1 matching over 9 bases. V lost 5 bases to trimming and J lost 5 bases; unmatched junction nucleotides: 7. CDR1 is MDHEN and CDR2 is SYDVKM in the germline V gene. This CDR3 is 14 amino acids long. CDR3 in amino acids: CASSAPGQGDEQYF. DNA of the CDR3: TGTGCCAGCAGTGCCCCGGGACAGGGTGACGAGCAGTACTTC.

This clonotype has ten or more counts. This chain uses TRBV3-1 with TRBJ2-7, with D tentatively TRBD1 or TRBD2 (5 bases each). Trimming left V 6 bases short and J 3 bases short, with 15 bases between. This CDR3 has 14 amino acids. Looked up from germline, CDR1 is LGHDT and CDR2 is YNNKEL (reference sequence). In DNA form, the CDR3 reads TGTGCCAGCAGACAGCGCGGGCAGGGCTACGAGCAGTACTTC. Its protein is CASRQRGQGYEQYF.

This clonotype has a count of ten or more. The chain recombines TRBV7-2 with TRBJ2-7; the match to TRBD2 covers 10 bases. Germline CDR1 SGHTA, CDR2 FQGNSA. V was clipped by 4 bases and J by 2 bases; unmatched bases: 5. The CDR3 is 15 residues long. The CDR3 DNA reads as TGTGCCAGCAGCTCCCGGACTAGCGGAACCTACGAGCAGTACTTC. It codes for CASSSRTSGTYEQYF.

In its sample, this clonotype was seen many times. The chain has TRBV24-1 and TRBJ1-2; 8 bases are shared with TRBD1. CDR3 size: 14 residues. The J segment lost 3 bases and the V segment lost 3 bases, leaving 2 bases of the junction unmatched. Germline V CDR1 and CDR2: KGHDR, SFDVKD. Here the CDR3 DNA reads TGTGCCACCAGTGATCCGGGACAGGACTATGGCTACACCTTC. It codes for CATSDPGQDYGYTF.

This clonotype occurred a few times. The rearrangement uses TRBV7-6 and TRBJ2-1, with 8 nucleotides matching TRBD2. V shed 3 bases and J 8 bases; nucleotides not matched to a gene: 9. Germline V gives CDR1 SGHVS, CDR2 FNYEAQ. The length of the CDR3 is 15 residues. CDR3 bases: TGTGCCAGCAGCTTCGACGGGACTAGTGGCGATGAGCAGTTCTTC. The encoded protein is CASSFDGTSGDEQFF. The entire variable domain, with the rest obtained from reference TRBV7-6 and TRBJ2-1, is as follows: GAGVSQSPRYKVTKRGQDVALRCDPISGHVSLYWYRQALGQGPEFLTYFNYEAQQDKSGLPNDRFSAERPEGSISTLTIQRTEQRDSAMYRCASSFDGTSGDEQFFGPGTRLTVL.

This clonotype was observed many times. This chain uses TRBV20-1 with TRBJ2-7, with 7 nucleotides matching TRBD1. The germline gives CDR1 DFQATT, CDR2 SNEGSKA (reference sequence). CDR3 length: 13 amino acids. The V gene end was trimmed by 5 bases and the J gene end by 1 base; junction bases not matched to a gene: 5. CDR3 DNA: TGCAGTGCTTCCGGGACAGCTTCCTACGAGCAGTACTTC. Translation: CSASGTASYEQYF.